This T cell receptor (beta chain) was observed in a study of shared clonotypes between healthy human individuals. This table comes from immunoSEQ multiplex PCR, and its TCRdb copy is limited to in-frame clones, with some not included. The sample yields millions of clones, approximately 94% seen once. Naive CD8 cells lacked CD45RO and underwent positive selection for CCR7, leaving out terminally differentiated effector memory CD45RA+ cells. CDR3 length: 13 residues. Losses at the gene ends were 6 bases for V and 3 bases for J; bases not matched to a gene: 3. Germline lookup yields CDR1 SGHVS and CDR2 FNYEAQ.

The receptor was isolated from a young man in good health. Some clones in this sample may be carry-over from other donors' samples. The sequenced sample consisted of naive CD8+ T cells from PBMCs. J is TRBJ1-1 and V is TRBV7-6, with 8 nucleotides matching TRBD1. The CDR3 region has the DNA TGTGCCAGCAGTCACAGGGGGTACACTGAAGCTTTCTTT. It yields the protein CASSHRGYTEAFF.